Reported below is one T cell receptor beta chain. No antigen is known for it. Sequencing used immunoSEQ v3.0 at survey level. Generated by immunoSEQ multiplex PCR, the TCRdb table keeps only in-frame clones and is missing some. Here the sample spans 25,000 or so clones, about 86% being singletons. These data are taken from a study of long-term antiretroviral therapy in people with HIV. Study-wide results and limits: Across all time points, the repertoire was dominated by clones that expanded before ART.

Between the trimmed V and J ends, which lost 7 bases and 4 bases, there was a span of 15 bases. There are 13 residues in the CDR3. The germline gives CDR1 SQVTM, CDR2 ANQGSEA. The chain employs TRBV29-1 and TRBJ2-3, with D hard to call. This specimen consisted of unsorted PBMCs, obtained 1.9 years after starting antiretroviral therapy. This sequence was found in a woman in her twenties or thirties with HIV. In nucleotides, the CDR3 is TGCAGCGCCACCGGGCGGTTGGCAGATACGCAGTATTTT. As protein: CSATGRLADTQYF.